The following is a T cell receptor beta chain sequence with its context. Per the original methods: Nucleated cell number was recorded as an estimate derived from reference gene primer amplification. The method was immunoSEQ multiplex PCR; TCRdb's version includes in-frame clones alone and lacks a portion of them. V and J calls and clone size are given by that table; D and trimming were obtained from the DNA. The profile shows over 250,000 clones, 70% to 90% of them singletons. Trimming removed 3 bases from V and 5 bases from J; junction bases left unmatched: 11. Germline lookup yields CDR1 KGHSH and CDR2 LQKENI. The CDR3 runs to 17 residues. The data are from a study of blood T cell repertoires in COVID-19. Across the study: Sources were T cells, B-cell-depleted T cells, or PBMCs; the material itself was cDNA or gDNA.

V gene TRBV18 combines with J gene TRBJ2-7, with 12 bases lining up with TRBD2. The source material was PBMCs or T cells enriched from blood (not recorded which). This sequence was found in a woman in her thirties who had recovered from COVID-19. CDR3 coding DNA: TGTGCCAGCTCACCGTGGACTAGCGGGGCCCGAGGGAACGAGCAGTACTTC. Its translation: CASSPWTSGARGNEQYF. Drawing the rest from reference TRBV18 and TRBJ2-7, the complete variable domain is NAGVMQNPRHLVRRRGQEARLRCSPMKGHSHVYWYRQLPEEGLKFMVYLQKENIIDESGMPKERFSAEFPKEGPSILRIQQVVRGDSAAYFCASSPWTSGARGNEQYFGPGTRLTVT.